The present TCR beta chain was sequenced within a study of CD8+CD57+ T cells in acquired aplastic anemia. Study-wide points: Patients were compared with controls for CD8+ Simpson's diversity, and no significant difference emerged. Patients and controls had in common approximately 28 CD8+ CDR3 sequences.

The V and J ends lost 4 bases and 4 bases respectively, with 10 bases between them. CDR1 is WSHSY, CDR2 SAAADI, per germline. The CDR3 runs 13 residues. The authors sequenced patients whose flow cytometry had shown CD8+CD57+ cell expansion. A word on this clonotype: No antigen is known for it.

According to the study, genomic DNA was the template for TCR beta VDJ and CDR3 profiling. TCRdb passed the reads through MiXCR, listing each CDR3 protein once. This sample has roughly 180,000 distinct CDR3 sequences, with almost 50% found just once. This clonotype originated in a human donor with aplastic anemia. The sequenced sample was sorted CD4+, CD8+, or CD8+CD57+ T cells (not recorded which) from PBMCs. This chain connects TRBV10-2 to TRBJ1-1; no clear D. The CDR3 coding sequence is TGCGCCAGCAGTGGCGGCCGGGGCACTGAAGCTTTCTTT. This encodes CASSGGRGTEAFF.